This T cell receptor beta chain was identified during a study of Ad26.COV2.S vaccination and SARS-CoV-2 variants. Treatment reported: some 20 received Ad26.COV2.S at low or high dose, single or two shots; 5 received placebo; per-sample allocation not given. Specimen acquisition occurred on day 63 following the initial vaccine or placebo injection. Worth noting for this clone: The target antigen is unknown.

Study results and caveats: Spike-specific responses of CD8+ and CD4+ T cells were reported to display substantial breadth after vaccination. It was found that vaccine and placebo recipients had similar non-spike TCR breadth.

Germline V gene sequence: CDR1 GTSNPN, CDR2 SVGIG (reference sequence). This CDR3 spans 12 amino acids. V lost 3 bases to trimming and J lost 0 bases, with 5 bases between them. Method: immunoSEQ multiplex PCR; TCRdb's copy keeps in-frame clones and lacks some. The table has about 390,000 clones, 88% seen once. This receptor was obtained from a person aged 18-65 years who received the Ad26.COV2.S COVID-19 vaccine or a placebo. The source was peripheral blood, collected in a trial of Ad26.COV2.S vaccine versus placebo. The genes are TRBV30 and TRBJ1-2; D ambiguous. Here the CDR3 reads CAWRETNYGYTF. The CDR3 nucleotides are TGTGCCTGGAGAGAGACTAACTATGGCTACACCTTC. Variable domain in full (rest from reference TRBV30 and TRBJ1-2): SQTIHQWPATLVQPVGSPLSLECTVEGTSNPNLYWYRQAAGRGLQLLFYSVGIGQISSEVPQNLSASRPQDRQFILSSKKLLLSDSGFYLCAWRETNYGYTFGSGTRLTVV.